A selection of T cell receptor beta chains follows, all from one sample in a study of technical replicates of blood from a handful of donors. The repertoire was sequenced with immunoSEQ multiplex PCR; TCRdb's copy has only in-frame clones and lacks some. This table has fewer than 90,000 clones, 80% to 95% appearing once. Material for sequencing was T cells isolated from PBMCs. The receptors were sampled from a human donor in good health. Both conserved end residues are part of each CDR3. Each record gives: CDR3 length, clone size, V gene, D gene, J gene, CDR3 protein, CDR3 DNA. D genes are given only for firm matches. Where a row states a size, it is once, few, many or the class of an expanded clone; other rows omit it.

13	-	TRBV9	-	TRBJ2-7	CASSRDITYEQYF	TGTGCCAGCAGTCGGGACATTACCTACGAGCAGTACTTC
15	once	TRBV5-1	-	TRBJ2-1	CASSLEVRDGNEQFF	TGCGCCAGCAGCTTGGAGGTCCGGGATGGCAATGAGCAGTTCTTC
15	-	TRBV7-8	-	TRBJ2-1	CASSHGLTGSNEQFF	TGTGCCAGCAGCCACGGTTTAACCGGGTCCAATGAGCAGTTCTTC
13	-	TRBV6-1	TRBD1	TRBJ1-5	CASSGTGVQPQHF	TGTGCCAGCAGTGGAACAGGGGTCCAGCCCCAGCATTTT
15	-	TRBV5-1	TRBD1	TRBJ2-1	CASSLLQGNYNEQFF	TGCGCCAGCAGCCTACTACAGGGGAATTACAATGAGCAGTTCTTC
17	-	TRBV27	-	TRBJ1-1	CASSRDFYQDFNTEAFF	TGTGCCAGCAGCAGGGACTTCTACCAGGACTTCAACACTGAAGCTTTCTTT
13	-	TRBV6-5	-	TRBJ2-7	CASRMQLGHEQYF	TGTGCCAGCAGAATGCAGTTGGGGCACGAGCAGTACTTC
15	-	TRBV7-2	-	TRBJ2-1	CASSLMGGLYNEQFF	TGTGCCAGCAGCTTAATGGGGGGGCTTTACAATGAGCAGTTCTTC
15	-	TRBV10-3	-	TRBJ2-1	CAISDPLGGYNEQFF	TGTGCCATCAGTGATCCCCTAGGGGGATACAATGAGCAGTTCTTC
11	once	TRBV27	TRBD1	TRBJ1-1	CASRTGKWTFF	TGTGCCAGCAGGACAGGGAAGTGGACTTTCTTT
18	-	TRBV7-9	TRBD1	TRBJ1-4	CASSSYESGTGEPGELFF	TGTGCCAGCAGTTCCTATGAATCCGGGACAGGGGAGCCGGGCGAACTGTTTTTT
18	-	TRBV4-3	TRBD1	TRBJ1-1	CASSQDRDGRTGFTEAFF	TGCGCCAGCAGCCAAGATCGCGATGGCAGGACAGGGTTCACTGAAGCTTTCTTT
14	-	TRBV10-1	-	TRBJ2-3	CASSSNSPTDTQYF	TGCGCCAGCAGTAGCAACTCACCCACAGATACGCAGTATTTT
13	-	TRBV5-6	-	TRBJ2-7	CASSLGGHYEQYF	TGTGCCAGCAGCTTGGGGGGGCACTACGAGCAGTACTTC
17	-	TRBV5-8	-	TRBJ1-5	CASSFRLLMRSNQPQHF	TGTGCCAGCAGCTTTCGACTGCTTATGCGCAGCAATCAGCCCCAGCATTTT
13	-	TRBV5-6	-	TRBJ1-1	CASSLFRETEAFF	TGTGCCAGCAGCTTGTTCAGGGAAACAGAAGCTTTCTTT
12	-	TRBV27	-	TRBJ2-7	CASSFESREQYF	TGTGCCAGCAGTTTCGAATCTCGGGAGCAGTACTTC
13	-	TRBV30	TRBD2	TRBJ2-7	CAWTSGSWYEQYF	TGTGCCTGGACTAGCGGGAGTTGGTACGAGCAGTACTTC
15	-	TRBV10-1	-	TRBJ2-1	CASSESGAGSNEQFF	TGCGCCAGCAGTGAGAGTGGGGCGGGATCCAATGAGCAGTTCTTC
15	-	TRBV9	TRBD2	TRBJ2-1	CASSVATSGIDEQFF	TGTGCCAGCAGCGTAGCGACTAGCGGGATCGATGAGCAGTTCTTC
17	-	TRBV7-6	TRBD2	TRBJ2-3	CASSFYAGREWGDTQYF	TGTGCCAGCAGCTTCTATGCTGGGCGGGAGTGGGGAGATACGCAGTATTTT
18	-	TRBV27	TRBD2	TRBJ2-4	CASSLLGSAGPVENIQYF	TGTGCCAGCAGCCTTCTTGGGTCAGCGGGGCCTGTAGAAAACATTCAGTACTTC
13	-	TRBV28	-	TRBJ1-5	CASTWRSQQPQHF	TGTGCCAGCACATGGAGGTCACAACAGCCCCAGCATTTT
13	-	TRBV30	-	TRBJ1-2	CAWSAARDYGYTF	TGTGCCTGGAGTGCCGCCCGGGACTATGGCTACACCTTC
12	-	TRBV9	-	TRBJ2-7	CASQGDSYEQYF	TGTGCCAGCCAGGGTGACTCCTACGAGCAGTACTTC
13	-	TRBV7-8	-	TRBJ1-2	CASSHRESWGYTF	TGTGCCAGCAGCCACCGTGAGTCCTGGGGCTACACCTTC
14	once	TRBV6-5	TRBD1	TRBJ1-2	CASSSTGGNYGYTF	TGTGCCAGCAGTTCTACAGGGGGAAACTATGGCTACACCTTC
15	-	TRBV9	TRBD2	TRBJ2-3	CASSVLAGVTDTQYF	TGTGCCAGCAGCGTCCTAGCGGGAGTAACAGATACGCAGTATTTT
14	-	TRBV28	-	TRBJ1-3	CASSFPGSGNTIYF	TGTGCCAGCAGTTTCCCAGGCTCTGGAAACACCATATATTTT
19	-	TRBV7-2	TRBD2	TRBJ2-6	CASSLFRTSPLAGANVLTF	TGTGCCAGCAGCTTATTTAGGACTAGTCCGTTAGCTGGGGCCAACGTCCTGACTTTC
15	-	TRBV11-2	-	TRBJ2-7	CASSKYRRSSYEQYF	TGTGCCAGCAGTAAATACAGGCGGAGCTCCTACGAGCAGTACTTC
14	-	TRBV4-2	-	TRBJ1-3	CASSQGLEGNTIYF	TGTGCCAGCAGCCAAGGGTTGGAGGGAAACACCATATATTTT
16	-	TRBV7-3	TRBD2	TRBJ2-1	CASSLPTSERANEQFF	TGTGCCAGCAGCCTACCTACTAGCGAAAGAGCAAATGAGCAGTTCTTC
14	-	TRBV2	TRBD2	TRBJ2-2	CATGRGDHTGELFF	TGTGCCACCGGTCGGGGGGACCACACCGGGGAGCTGTTTTTT
13	once	TRBV5-8	-	TRBJ2-7	CASGLGGSYEQYF	TGTGCCAGCGGTTTAGGGGGCTCCTACGAGCAGTACTTC
13	-	TRBV11-3	-	TRBJ2-3	CASSPELGNTQYF	TGTGCCAGCAGCCCGGAACTAGGCAATACGCAGTATTTT
11	-	TRBV19	-	TRBJ1-5	CATGFNQPQHF	TGTGCCACAGGGTTCAATCAGCCCCAGCATTTT
14	-	TRBV9	-	TRBJ2-3	CASSVGESTDTQYF	TGTGCCAGCAGCGTAGGAGAGAGCACAGATACGCAGTATTTT
19	-	TRBV11-2	TRBD2	TRBJ2-3	CASTSLGLAGPMTTDTQYF	TGTGCCAGCACTTCCTTGGGACTAGCGGGACCCATGACCACAGATACGCAGTATTTT
15	-	TRBV7-8	-	TRBJ2-1	CASSPHSRGGDEQFF	TGTGCCAGCAGCCCCCACTCCAGGGGAGGGGATGAGCAGTTCTTC
16	-	TRBV6-5	TRBD2	TRBJ2-5	CASSYFPGLAGETQYF	TGTGCCAGCAGTTATTTTCCGGGACTAGCGGGAGAGACCCAGTACTTC
16	-	TRBV27	TRBD2	TRBJ2-3	CASSLSLGGRANTQYF	TGTGCCAGCAGTTTATCCCTTGGCGGGAGGGCAAATACGCAGTATTTT
16	-	TRBV23-1	-	TRBJ2-7	CAPRWTEGKLDYEQYF	TGCGCCCCTAGGTGGACAGAAGGGAAATTGGATTACGAGCAGTACTTC
14	-	TRBV6-1	TRBD1	TRBJ1-5	CASSGTGARQPQHF	TGTGCCAGCAGTGGGACAGGGGCTCGACAGCCCCAGCATTTT
14	-	TRBV7-3	-	TRBJ1-1	CASSLKGLNTEAFF	TGTGCCAGCAGCTTAAAGGGGCTGAACACTGAAGCTTTCTTT
13	-	TRBV5-1	-	TRBJ1-1	CASLGGYGTEAFF	TGCGCCAGCCTCGGGGGGTATGGCACTGAAGCTTTCTTT
14	-	TRBV19	TRBD1	TRBJ1-5	CASSLGTENQPQHF	TGTGCCAGTAGTCTAGGGACAGAGAATCAGCCCCAGCATTTT
15	-	TRBV5-1	TRBD2	TRBJ2-7	CASSLNLAGPVEQYF	TGCGCCAGCAGCTTGAATCTAGCGGGACCTGTCGAGCAGTACTTC
13	-	TRBV29-1	-	TRBJ2-3	CSVGGLRTDTQYF	TGCAGCGTTGGCGGGTTACGCACAGATACGCAGTATTTT
15	-	TRBV19	TRBD2	TRBJ2-1	CASSILASGRYEQFF	TGTGCCAGTAGTATCCTGGCTAGCGGGAGATATGAGCAGTTCTTC
13	-	TRBV29-1	TRBD1	TRBJ2-7	CSSLVQGDHEQYF	TGCAGTTCTCTGGTACAGGGGGACCACGAGCAGTACTTC
16	-	TRBV9	TRBD2	TRBJ2-2	CASSVEPGGLTGELFF	TGTGCCAGCAGCGTAGAGCCGGGAGGGCTAACCGGGGAGCTGTTTTTT
17	-	TRBV5-1	-	TRBJ2-7	CASSLGGSLLTPYEQYF	TGCGCCAGCAGCTTGGGGGGCAGCCTGTTAACACCCTACGAGCAGTACTTC
10	-	TRBV6-6	TRBD1	TRBJ2-5	CASSGDREYF	TGTGCCAGCAGTGGGGACAGGGAGTACTTC
18	-	TRBV10-3	TRBD1	TRBJ1-3	CAISERLEDRVKENTIYF	TGTGCCATCAGTGAGCGATTGGAGGACAGGGTTAAGGAAAACACCATATATTTT
13	-	TRBV6-5	-	TRBJ1-2	CATTSGRKYGYTF	TGTGCCACCACATCGGGGAGAAAGTATGGCTACACCTTC
15	-	TRBV28	-	TRBJ1-5	CATDDSYYSNQPQHF	TGTGCCACCGACGACAGCTATTATAGCAATCAGCCCCAGCATTTT
15	-	TRBV7-9	TRBD1	TRBJ2-5	CASSRGQGGFETQYF	TGTGCCAGCAGCCGAGGACAGGGAGGATTTGAGACCCAGTACTTC